This entry lists 22 T cell receptor beta chains sequenced from one sample in a study of beta chain features in type 1 diabetes. Findings of the study overall: For Type 1 diabetes patients, all four CD4+ subsets carried TCRB CDR3s that were moderately but significantly shorter.

What these receptors recognize is not known. The entirety of the isolated RNA underwent reverse transcription, so expressed TCRB transcripts were sequenced. Clones were read by immunoSEQ multiplex PCR, and TCRdb kept only the in-frame ones, dropping some. This table holds nearly 700,000 clones, 13% found once. The sample was naive CD4+ T cells from blood. The source of these receptors is a man between 18 and 35 years old with type 1 diabetes.

This clone was observed a few times. This chain uses TRBV5-4 with TRBJ1-2; D remains unclear. The CDR3 consists of 13 residues. Looked up from germline, CDR1 is SGHNT and CDR2 is YYREEE (reference sequence). The ends were cut back, 0 bases at V and 8 bases at J, with 11 bases in the middle. Here the CDR3 DNA reads TGTGCCAGCAGCTTGGCGAGAGACCCAGGCTACACCTTC. Translation gives CASSLARDPGYTF.

This clone occurred a few times. The rearrangement joins TRBV6-5 to TRBJ1-2, with a tentative D call TRBD1 (6 bases). Trimming cost V 2 bases and J 3 bases, with 13 bases left between them. CDR3 size: 15 residues. From germline, CDR1 is MNHEY and CDR2 SVGAGI. The CDR3 DNA is TGTGCCAGCAGTTACGCTGTTGGGGGCGACTATGGCTACACCTTC. As protein: CASSYAVGGDYGYTF.

This clone was observed a handful of times. The CDR3 DNA follows: TGCAGCGTTGGGGGACAGCTCAATCAGCCCCAGCATTTT. Amino acids: CSVGGQLNQPQHF. The chain uses TRBV29-1 and TRBJ1-5, with 7 bases aligning to TRBD1. The germline CDR1 and CDR2 sequences are SQVTM and ANQGSEA. The CDR3 has 13 residues. J gave up 3 bases and V 4 bases, and 3 bases lay outside the gene matches. Using reference TRBV29-1 and TRBJ1-5 for the parts outside the CDR3, the full variable domain is SAVISQKPSRDICQRGTSLTIQCQVDSQVTMMFWYRQQPGQSLTLIATANQGSEATYESGFVIDKFPISRPNLTFSTLTVSNMSPEDSSIYLCSVGGQLNQPQHFGDGTRLSIL.

This clone was found a few times. This chain links TRBV28 with TRBJ2-5; D is tentatively TRBD1 or TRBD2 (5 bases each). V dropped 8 bases and J dropped 2 bases, with 12 bases sitting between them. The germline gives CDR1 MDHEN, CDR2 SYDVKM. The CDR3 spans 13 residues. CDR3 amino acids: CASLTGGQETQYF. The CDR3 DNA sequence: TGTGCCAGCCTAACAGGAGGTCAAGAGACCCAGTACTTC. The whole variable domain, filled in from reference TRBV28 and TRBJ2-5, reads DVKVTQSSRYLVKRTGEKVFLECVQDMDHENMFWYRQDPGLGLRLIYFSYDVKMKEKGDIPEGYSVSREKKERFSLILESASTNQTSMYLCASLTGGQETQYFGPGTRLLVL.

This clone was observed a few times. V usage is TRBV9 and J usage is TRBJ2-3; 11 bases are a match to TRBD2. Germline values: CDR1 SGDLS, CDR2 YYNGEE. The CDR3 consists of 16 residues. Trimming removed 4 bases from V and 8 bases from J; junction bases left unmatched: 12. CDR3 DNA: TGTGCCAGCAGCACTAGCGGGGGCTTCCTCGGGGGTACGCAGTATTTT. Protein sequence: CASSTSGGFLGGTQYF.

This clone has just a few counts. This rearrangement joins TRBV2 to TRBJ2-2, with 13 bases identical to TRBD2. The CDR3 sequence is 15 residues long. Trimming cost V 7 bases and J 2 bases; bases outside gene matches: 1. The germline V gene encodes CDR1 SNHLY and CDR2 FYNNEI. The CDR3 DNA follows: TGTGCCAGCATGGGACTAGCGGGAAACACCGGGGAGCTGTTTTTT. This translates into CASMGLAGNTGELFF.

The rearrangement joins TRBV19 to TRBJ1-1; maybe TRBD1 (6 bases). Germline CDR1 LNHDA, CDR2 SQIVND (reference sequence). The CDR3 loop spans 13 amino acids. Trimming left V 7 bases short and J 3 bases short, with 12 bases between. This CDR3 is CASNPDSYTEAFF. The CDR3, as DNA: TGTGCCAGTAACCCGGACAGCTACACTGAAGCTTTCTTT.

The table lists this clone with a few counts. Here the CDR3 reads CAIAVGGPKANEQFF. The CDR3 nucleotides are TGTGCCATCGCCGTGGGGGGACCCAAAGCCAATGAGCAGTTCTTC. V usage is TRBV10-3 and J usage is TRBJ2-1; a weak D match, TRBD2 (6 bases). The CDR3 is 15 residues long. The V end lost 8 bases, the J end lost 6 bases, and 20 bases lay between the germline ends. From germline, CDR1 is ENHRY and CDR2 SYGVKD.

This clone was seen only a few times. The CDR3, as DNA: TGCAGCGCCAGGGACCCAGATACGCAGTATTTT. As protein: CSARDPDTQYF. The chain has TRBV29-1 and TRBJ2-3; D possibly uses TRBD1 or TRBD2 (5 bases each). The V and J ends lost 7 bases and 4 bases respectively, with 9 bases between them. The CDR3 runs 11 residues. The germline V gene encodes CDR1 SQVTM and CDR2 ANQGSEA.

The chain joins TRBV6-6 to TRBJ2-3; D not certain. This CDR3 is 13 amino acids long. Germline CDR1 and CDR2: MNHNY and SVGAGI (reference sequence). V was pared by 4 bases and J by 2 bases, with 7 bases between. CDR3 DNA sequence: TGTGCCAGCAGTTTTCAATCCACAGATACGCAGTATTTT. This codes for CASSFQSTDTQYF.

Of note for this clone: The sample contains more than one DNA sequence encoding this CDR3. The chain recombines TRBV28 with TRBJ1-2; TRBD1 is a possible D gene (5 bases). The CDR3 is 12 amino acids. Trimming took 6 bases from V and 3 from J, leaving 8 bases between them. Germline CDR1 reads MDHEN; CDR2 reads SYDVKM. The chain's CDR3 is CASSQGDYGYTF. The CDR3 coding sequence is TGTGCCAGCAGCCAGGGAGACTATGGCTACACCTTC.

This sequence joins TRBV6-5 and TRBJ2-3, with no clear D. Germline CDR1 and CDR2: MNHEY and SVGAGI. Trimming took off 5 bases at V and 7 bases at J, with 7 bases between the two ends. This CDR3 has 11 residues. The CDR3 coding sequence is TGTGCCAGCAGTACCGAATATACGCAGTATTTT. Translation: CASSTEYTQYF.

This chain uses TRBV27 with TRBJ1-1, with D hard to call. This CDR3 region has 13 residues. The germline V gene has CDR1 MNHEY and CDR2 SMNVEV (reference sequence). V was clipped by 6 bases and J by 5 bases, with 13 bases between them. The CDR3 loop reads CASSIVFGTEAFF. DNA of the CDR3: TGTGCCAGCAGCATAGTGTTCGGGACTGAAGCTTTCTTT.

This clone was counted between two and nine times. The CDR3 DNA is TGTGCCAGCAGCCCCGGGACACCAAGGAATGGTTCCTACAATGAGCAGTTCTTC. It translates to CASSPGTPRNGSYNEQFF. This chain connects TRBV7-9 to TRBJ2-1; the D gene is possibly TRBD1 (6 bases). The germline V gene encodes CDR1 SEHNR and CDR2 FQNEAQ (reference sequence). Trimming shortened V by 5 bases and J by 1 base, and 21 bases separated the two germline ends. This CDR3 has 18 amino acids.

The chain couples TRBV6-1 to TRBJ2-1, with TRBD1 identical over 7 bases. Germline-derived CDR1 and CDR2 are MNHNS and SASEGT. J lost 7 bases, V lost 3 bases, and 6 bases had no gene match. The CDR3 totals 14 residues. The CDR3 here is CASSDGKGANEQFF. The CDR3 nucleotides read TGTGCCAGCAGTGATGGTAAGGGGGCAAATGAGCAGTTCTTC.

This clone was counted only a few times. The chain recombines TRBV18 with TRBJ1-1; D uncertain. Per the germline V gene, CDR1 is KGHSH and CDR2 is LQKENI. The CDR3 is made up of 15 amino acids. The V end was cut by 6 bases, the J end by 4 bases, with 18 bases between. The CDR3 reads CASSIEIAVGTEAFF. Written as DNA, the CDR3 is TGTGCCAGCTCTATCGAAATCGCGGTGGGCACTGAAGCTTTCTTT.

This chain uses TRBV5-4 with TRBJ2-1; no firm D call. Trimming removed 5 bases at V and 2 bases at J, with 11 bases between. Germline assignment: CDR1 SGHNT and CDR2 YYREEE (reference sequence). The length of the CDR3 is 14 residues. The CDR3 nucleotides read TGTGCCAGCAGGGATTTTGAAACCTACAATGAGCAGTTCTTC. Protein: CASRDFETYNEQFF.

This clone has more than one count but fewer than ten. The CDR3 reads CASSLVEGGYSPLHF. The CDR3 DNA sequence: TGTGCCAGCAGCTTAGTAGAGGGCGGGTATTCACCCCTCCACTTT. This chain joins TRBV7-2 and TRBJ1-6; D not resolved. CDR1 is SGHTA and CDR2 is FQGNSA in the germline V gene. The CDR3 has 15 residues. V gave up 1 base and J gave up 8 bases, with 12 bases separating them.

This clone was picked up a small number of times. The chain uses TRBV4-1 and TRBJ2-2; 7 positions match TRBD1. The ends lost 1 base at V and 7 bases at J; junction bases unmatched: 9. CDR1 is MGHRA and CDR2 is YSYEKL in the germline V gene. This CDR3 region has 16 residues. CDR3 nucleotide sequence: TGCGCCAGCAGCCAAGCCAGGGGGACGGGAAGCGGGGAGCTGTTTTTT. Residues: CASSQARGTGSGELFF.

On this clone itself: Other nucleotide sequences from this sample produce the same CDR3. The chain has TRBV29-1 and TRBJ1-2; D uncertain. CDR1 is SQVTM, CDR2 ANQGSEA, per germline. This CDR3 comprises 12 residues. V was cut by 4 bases and J by 2 bases, with 8 bases left in between. The CDR3 sequence: CSVVGINYGYTF. CDR3 sequence (DNA): TGCAGCGTTGTGGGGATAAACTATGGCTACACCTTC. Complete variable domain (other parts from reference TRBV29-1 and TRBJ1-2): SAVISQKPSRDICQRGTSLTIQCQVDSQVTMMFWYRQQPGQSLTLIATANQGSEATYESGFVIDKFPISRPNLTFSTLTVSNMSPEDSSIYLCSVVGINYGYTFGSGTRLTVV.

This clone was found a few times. The J gene is TRBJ2-1, the V gene TRBV7-2; D is undetermined. The germline V gene has CDR1 SGHTA and CDR2 FQGNSA. This CDR3 is built from 14 residues. V was pared by 5 bases and J by 7 bases, with 15 bases between. The CDR3 DNA reads as TGTGCCAGCAGCCCCGTGGGCGGCAAGAATGAGCAGTTCTTC. Protein sequence: CASSPVGGKNEQFF. The variable domain in full, with the rest retrieved from reference TRBV7-2 and TRBJ2-1, is GAGVSQSPSNKVTEKGKDVELRCDPISGHTALYWYRQSLGQGLEFLIYFQGNSAPDKSGLPSDRFSAERTGGSVSTLTIQRTQQEDSAVYLCASSPVGGKNEQFFGPGTRLTVL.

The gene calls are TRBV30 and TRBJ2-7; 10 bases match TRBD2. The CDR3 length is 14 residues. V lost 3 bases to trimming and J lost 2 bases; unmatched junction nucleotides: 4. CDR1 is GTSNPN, CDR2 SVGIG, per germline (reference sequence). The CDR3, as DNA: TGTGCCTGGAGGAAAGCGGGGGGGACCTACGAGCAGTACTTC. It translates to CAWRKAGGTYEQYF.